Sequencing of this T cell receptor beta chain was carried out in a study of blood T cell repertoires in COVID-19. Across the whole study: Sites in the United States, Italy and Spain provided acute and convalescent COVID-19 samples. PBMCs, B-cell-depleted T cells, or T cells provided the cDNA or gDNA that made up the material.

After removal of 5 bases from V and 1 base from J, the junction contained 6 bases not matched to a gene. Germline CDR1 LGHDT, CDR2 YNNKEL (reference sequence). There are 15 residues in the CDR3. In the source study's methods: Amplification of reference gene primers was used by the study to estimate nucleated cell counts. Using immunoSEQ multiplex PCR, the repertoire was profiled, and TCRdb retains in-frame clones only, with some absent. The D gene and trimming were derived from the DNA, and the V and J assignments and clone size from that table. The profile covers about 110,000 clones, with around 89% appearing a single time and roughly 4.9% taken by the ten largest.

The V and J genes are TRBV3-1 (or the pseudogene TRBV3-2) and TRBJ2-3; 7 positions match TRBD1. The sample comprised peripheral blood. This TCR was sampled from a man between 35 and 55 years old with active or convalescent COVID-19. In DNA, the CDR3 is TGTGCCAGCAGCACAGGGGACGGACGCACAGATACGCAGTATTTT. Translated, it gives CASSTGDGRTDTQYF.